These T cell receptor beta chains were read from a single sample in a study of response to subunit inactivated influenza vaccine. From the RT-PCR reads, TCRdb called clonotypes with MiXCR, one entry per CDR3 protein. The table shows around 480,000 distinct CDR3 sequences, with 16% occurring only once. The source material was CD4+ T cells sorted from PBMCs, sampled around 2 years after vaccination. Source of these receptors: a man in his fifties or sixties who received an inactivated influenza vaccine. CDR3s include the opening cysteine and the closing phenylalanine or tryptophan. A D gene is named only where the DNA matches it firmly. Only part of the rows carry a size: once, few, many, or a class if the clone is expanded.

d_gene	j_gene	abundance	v_gene	CDR3aa	CDR3nt
NA	TRBJ2-3	NA	TRBV6-5	CASSWGGGSSRADTQYF	TGTGCCAGCAGTTGGGGGGGGGGCTCGAGCCGCGCAGATACGCAGTATTTT
NA	TRBJ2-2	NA	TRBV5-5	CASSLGRSLTGELFF	TGTGCCAGCAGCTTGGGTCGGAGTTTAACGGGGGAGCTGTTTTTT
TRBD1	TRBJ2-1	few	TRBV9	CASSSETGPRYNEQFF	TGTGCCAGCAGCTCAGAGACAGGGCCCCGGTACAATGAGCAGTTCTTC
NA	TRBJ2-2	few	TRBV15	CATSGGRNTGELFF	TGTGCCACCAGCGGCGGACGGAACACCGGGGAGCTGTTTTTT
NA	TRBJ1-6	NA	TRBV7-2	CASSDGAVGNSPLHF	TGTGCCAGCAGCGATGGGGCGGTGGGTAATTCACCCCTCCACTTT
NA	TRBJ1-5	NA	TRBV5-7	CASSFGNGKRCNQPQHF	TGTGCCAGCAGCTTCGGCAACGGAAAGAGGTGCAATCAGCCCCAGCATTTT
TRBD1	TRBJ2-2	NA	TRBV3-1	CASSPGQTGGWLFF	TGTGCCAGCAGCCCAGGACAGACAGGGGGGTGGCTGTTTTTT
NA	TRBJ2-7	NA	TRBV5-5	CASSWGTKIYEQYF	TGTGCCAGCAGCTGGGGGACAAAAATTTACGAGCAGTACTTC
TRBD1	TRBJ1-4	NA	TRBV7-2	CASSLQRDRDEKLFF	TGTGCCAGCAGCTTACAACGGGACAGGGATGAAAAACTGTTTTTT
NA	TRBJ2-3	few	TRBV3-1	CASSQTGTYTDTQYF	TGTGCCAGCAGCCAAACAGGGACTTACACAGATACGCAGTATTTT
NA	TRBJ2-3	NA	TRBV12-3/TRBV12-4	CASSFLGTAATDTQYF	TGTGCCAGCAGTTTTCTCGGAACGGCGGCCACAGATACGCAGTATTTT
NA	TRBJ2-3	NA	TRBV4-3	CASSQEGGRATDTQYF	TGCGCCAGCAGCCAAGAGGGGGGCAGGGCCACAGATACGCAGTATTTT
NA	TRBJ1-3	NA	TRBV10-2	CASIDPRAIHSGNTIYF	TGCGCCAGCATAGATCCTCGGGCGATCCACTCTGGAAACACCATATATTTT
NA	TRBJ1-5	NA	TRBV12-3/TRBV12-4	CASSPLGNQPQHF	TGTGCCAGCAGTCCCCTCGGCAATCAGCCCCAGCATTTT
TRBD2	TRBJ2-5	NA	TRBV5-4	CASSLKLAGQETQYF	TGTGCCAGCAGCTTGAAACTAGCGGGACAAGAGACCCAGTACTTC
NA	TRBJ2-3	few	TRBV20-1	CSAIRSTDTQYF	TGCAGTGCTATTAGAAGCACAGATACGCAGTATTTT
TRBD2	TRBJ2-1	many	TRBV3-1	CASSQRPLAGAHYNEQFF	TGTGCCAGCAGCCAAAGGCCCCTAGCGGGAGCACACTACAATGAGCAGTTCTTC
NA	TRBJ2-1	few	TRBV9	CASSVAGAGSVDEQFF	TGTGCCAGCAGCGTAGCGGGGGCGGGAAGTGTCGATGAGCAGTTCTTC
NA	TRBJ2-7	few	TRBV6-1	CASRTGHSSYEQYF	TGTGCCAGCAGGACCGGACATTCCTCCTACGAGCAGTACTTC
NA	TRBJ2-2	many	TRBV4-1	CASSRENTGELFF	TGCGCCAGCAGCCGGGAGAACACCGGGGAGCTGTTTTTT
TRBD2	TRBJ2-1	NA	TRBV5-1	CASSLEVAGYNEQFF	TGCGCCAGCAGCTTGGAGGTAGCGGGCTACAATGAGCAGTTCTTC
TRBD2	TRBJ2-7	few	TRBV7-2	CASSFSGPSYEQYF	TGTGCCAGCAGCTTTAGCGGGCCCTCCTACGAGCAGTACTTC
NA	TRBJ1-6	NA	TRBV12-3/TRBV12-4	CASTPDDPFSPLHF	TGTGCCAGCACCCCCGACGACCCCTTTTCACCCCTCCACTTT